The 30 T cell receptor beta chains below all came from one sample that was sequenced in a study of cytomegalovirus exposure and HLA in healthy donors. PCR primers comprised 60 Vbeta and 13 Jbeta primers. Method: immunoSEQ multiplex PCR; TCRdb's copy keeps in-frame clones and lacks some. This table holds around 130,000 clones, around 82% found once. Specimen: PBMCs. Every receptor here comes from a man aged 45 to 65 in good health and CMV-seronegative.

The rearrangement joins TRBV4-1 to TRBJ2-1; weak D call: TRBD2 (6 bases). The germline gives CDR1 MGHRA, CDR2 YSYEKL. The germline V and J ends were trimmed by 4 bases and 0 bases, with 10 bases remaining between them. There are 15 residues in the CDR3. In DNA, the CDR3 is TGCGCCAGCAGCCGGGACTCGAACTCCTACAATGAGCAGTTCTTC. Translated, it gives CASSRDSNSYNEQFF.

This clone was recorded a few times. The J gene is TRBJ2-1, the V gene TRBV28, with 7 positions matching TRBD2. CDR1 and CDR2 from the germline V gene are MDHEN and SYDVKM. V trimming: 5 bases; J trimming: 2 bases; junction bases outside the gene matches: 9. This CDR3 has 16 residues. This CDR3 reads CASSALSSGAYNEQFF. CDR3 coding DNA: TGTGCCAGCAGTGCCCTATCGAGCGGGGCCTACAATGAGCAGTTCTTC.

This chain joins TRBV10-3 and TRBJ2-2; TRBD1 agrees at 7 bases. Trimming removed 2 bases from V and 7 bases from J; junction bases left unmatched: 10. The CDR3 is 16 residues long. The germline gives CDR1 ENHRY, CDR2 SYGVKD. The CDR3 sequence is CAISETDRKFGGELFF. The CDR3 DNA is TGTGCCATCAGTGAGACGGACAGGAAATTTGGCGGGGAGCTGTTTTTT.

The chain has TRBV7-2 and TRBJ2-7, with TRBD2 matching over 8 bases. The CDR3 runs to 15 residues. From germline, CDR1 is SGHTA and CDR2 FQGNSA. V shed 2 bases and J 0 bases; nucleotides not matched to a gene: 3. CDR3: CASSLTGRGSYEQYF. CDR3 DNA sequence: TGTGCCAGCAGCTTAACCGGGAGGGGCTCCTACGAGCAGTACTTC. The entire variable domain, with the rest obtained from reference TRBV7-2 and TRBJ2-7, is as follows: GAGVSQSPSNKVTEKGKDVELRCDPISGHTALYWYRQSLGQGLEFLIYFQGNSAPDKSGLPSDRFSAERTGGSVSTLTIQRTQQEDSAVYLCASSLTGRGSYEQYFGPGTRLTVT.

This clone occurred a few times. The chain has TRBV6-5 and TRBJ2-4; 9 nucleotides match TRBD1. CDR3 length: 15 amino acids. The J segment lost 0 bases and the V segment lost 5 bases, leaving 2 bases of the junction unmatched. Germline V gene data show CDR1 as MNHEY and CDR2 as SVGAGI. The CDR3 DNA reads TGTGCCAGCAGTATGGGACAGGGAGCCAAAAACATTCAGTACTTC. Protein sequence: CASSMGQGAKNIQYF.

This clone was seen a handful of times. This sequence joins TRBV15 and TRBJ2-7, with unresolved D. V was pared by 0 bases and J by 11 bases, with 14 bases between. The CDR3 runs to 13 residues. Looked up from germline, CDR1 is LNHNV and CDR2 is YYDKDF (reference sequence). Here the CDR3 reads CATSRDPNAGKYF. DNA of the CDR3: TGTGCCACCAGCAGAGATCCGAATGCAGGCAAGTACTTC.

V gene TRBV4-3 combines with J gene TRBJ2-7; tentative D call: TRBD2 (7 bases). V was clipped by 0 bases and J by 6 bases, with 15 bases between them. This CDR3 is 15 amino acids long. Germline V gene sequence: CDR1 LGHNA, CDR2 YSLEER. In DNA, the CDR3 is TGCGCCAGCAGCCAAGATCTAGGGGGGGCAGGCGAGCAGTACTTC. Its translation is CASSQDLGGAGEQYF.

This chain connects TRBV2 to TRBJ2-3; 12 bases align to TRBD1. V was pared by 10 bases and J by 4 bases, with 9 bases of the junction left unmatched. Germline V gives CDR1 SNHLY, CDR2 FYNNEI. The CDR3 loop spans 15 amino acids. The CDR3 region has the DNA TGTGCCACGAGCCGGGACAGGGGGCCCCCAGATACGCAGTATTTT. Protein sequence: CATSRDRGPPDTQYF. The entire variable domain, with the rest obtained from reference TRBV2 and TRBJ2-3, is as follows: EPEVTQTPSHQVTQMGQEVILRCVPISNHLYFYWYRQILGQKVEFLVSFYNNEISEKSEIFDDQFSVERPDGSNFTLKIRSTKLEDSAMYFCATSRDRGPPDTQYFGPGTRLTVL.

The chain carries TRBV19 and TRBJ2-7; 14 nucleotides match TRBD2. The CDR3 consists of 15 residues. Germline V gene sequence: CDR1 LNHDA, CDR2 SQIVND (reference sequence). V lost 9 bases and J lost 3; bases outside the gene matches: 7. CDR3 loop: CASRTGTSGSYEQYF. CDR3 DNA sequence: TGTGCCAGCCGGACCGGGACTAGCGGGAGCTACGAGCAGTACTTC.

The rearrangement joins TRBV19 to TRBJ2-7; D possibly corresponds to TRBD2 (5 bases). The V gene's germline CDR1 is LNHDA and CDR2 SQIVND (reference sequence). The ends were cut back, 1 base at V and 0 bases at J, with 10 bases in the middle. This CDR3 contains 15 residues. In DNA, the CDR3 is TGTGCCAGTAGTATAGGAGGGTCAAGCTCCTACGAGCAGTACTTC. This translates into CASSIGGSSSYEQYF.

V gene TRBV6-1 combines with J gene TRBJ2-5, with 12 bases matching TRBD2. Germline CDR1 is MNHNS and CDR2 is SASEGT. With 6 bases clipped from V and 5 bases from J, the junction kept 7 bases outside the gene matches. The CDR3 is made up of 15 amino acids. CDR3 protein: CASRDLAGGGETQYF. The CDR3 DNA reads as TGTGCCAGCAGGGATCTAGCGGGAGGGGGGGAGACCCAGTACTTC.

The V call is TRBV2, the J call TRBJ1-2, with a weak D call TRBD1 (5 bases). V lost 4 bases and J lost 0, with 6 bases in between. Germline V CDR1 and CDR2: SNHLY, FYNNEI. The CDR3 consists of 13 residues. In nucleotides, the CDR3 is TGTGCCAGCAGTGGGACACCTAACTATGGCTACACCTTC. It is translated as CASSGTPNYGYTF.

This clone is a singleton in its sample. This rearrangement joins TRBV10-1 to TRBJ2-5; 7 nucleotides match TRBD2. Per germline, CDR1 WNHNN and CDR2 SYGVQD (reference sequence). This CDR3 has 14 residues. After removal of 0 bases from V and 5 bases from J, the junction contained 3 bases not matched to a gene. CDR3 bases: TGCGCCAGCAGTGAGTCGGGCGGGAGTGAGACCCAGTACTTC. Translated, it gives CASSESGGSETQYF.

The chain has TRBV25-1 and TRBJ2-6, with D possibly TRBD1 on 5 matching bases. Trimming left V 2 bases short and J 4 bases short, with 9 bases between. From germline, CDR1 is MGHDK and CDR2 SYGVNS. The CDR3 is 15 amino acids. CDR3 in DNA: TGTGCCAGCAGTGAAGGCAGGGCCGGGGCCAACGTCCTGACTTTC. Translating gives CASSEGRAGANVLTF.

This chain's CDR3 is CASSLAGRGTSGTADTQYF. The CDR3 DNA reads as TGTGCCAGCAGCTTAGCCGGCCGCGGGACTAGCGGGACAGCAGATACGCAGTATTTT. V gene TRBV7-2 combines with J gene TRBJ2-3; 13 nucleotides agree with TRBD2. The junction had 10 bases not matched to a gene; V was cut back by 0 bases and J by 4 bases. Germline CDR1 reads SGHTA; CDR2 reads FQGNSA. The CDR3 extends over 19 amino acids.

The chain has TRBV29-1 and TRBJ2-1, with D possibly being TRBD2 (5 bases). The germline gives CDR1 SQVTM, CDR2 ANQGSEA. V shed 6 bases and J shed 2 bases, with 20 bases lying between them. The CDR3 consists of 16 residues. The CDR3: CSVAKMAGGPYNEQFF. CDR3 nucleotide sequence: TGCAGCGTGGCCAAAATGGCGGGTGGACCCTACAATGAGCAGTTCTTC.

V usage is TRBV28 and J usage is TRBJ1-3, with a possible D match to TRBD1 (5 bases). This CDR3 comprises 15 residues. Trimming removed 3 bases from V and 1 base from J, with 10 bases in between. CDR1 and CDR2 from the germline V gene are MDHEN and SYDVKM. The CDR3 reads CASSLGGASGNTIYF. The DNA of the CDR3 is TGTGCCAGCAGTTTGGGAGGGGCGTCTGGAAACACCATATATTTT.

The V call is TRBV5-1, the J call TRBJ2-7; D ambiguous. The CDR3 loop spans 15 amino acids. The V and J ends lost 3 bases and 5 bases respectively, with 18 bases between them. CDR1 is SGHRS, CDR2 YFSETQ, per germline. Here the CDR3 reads CASSSRIDSTNEQYF. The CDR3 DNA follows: TGCGCCAGCAGCTCACGCATCGACTCCACTAACGAGCAGTACTTC.

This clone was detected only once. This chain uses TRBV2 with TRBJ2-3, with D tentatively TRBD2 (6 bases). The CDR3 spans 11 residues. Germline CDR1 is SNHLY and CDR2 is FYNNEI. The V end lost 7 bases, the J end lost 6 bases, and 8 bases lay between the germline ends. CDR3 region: CASTGGDTQYF. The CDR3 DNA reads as TGTGCCAGCACCGGAGGGGATACGCAGTATTTT.

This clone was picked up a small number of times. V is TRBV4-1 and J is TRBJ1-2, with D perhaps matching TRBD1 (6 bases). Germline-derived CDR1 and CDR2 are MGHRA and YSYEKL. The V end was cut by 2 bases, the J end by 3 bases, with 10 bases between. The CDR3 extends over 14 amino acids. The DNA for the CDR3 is TGCGCCAGCAGCCAAAGGGACACCTACTATGGCTACACCTTC. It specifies CASSQRDTYYGYTF.

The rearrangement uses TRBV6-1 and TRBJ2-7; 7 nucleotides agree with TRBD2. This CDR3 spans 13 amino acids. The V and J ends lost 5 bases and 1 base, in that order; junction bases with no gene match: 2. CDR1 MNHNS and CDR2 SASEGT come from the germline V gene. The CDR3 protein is CASSTSVSYEQYF. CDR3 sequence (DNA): TGTGCCAGCAGTACTAGCGTATCCTACGAGCAGTACTTC.

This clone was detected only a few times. CDR3 bases: TGTGCCTGGAGGGACCCACTAGGGACAGGGAATCCTTTACGGAATGAGCAGTTCTTC. The encoded protein is CAWRDPLGTGNPLRNEQFF. The genes are TRBV30 and TRBJ2-1; 9 nucleotides match TRBD1. Germline V gives CDR1 GTSNPN, CDR2 SVGIG (reference sequence). CDR3 length: 19 amino acids. Trimming cost V 3 bases and J 7 bases; bases outside gene matches: 22. The complete variable domain, with remaining parts taken from reference TRBV30 and TRBJ2-1, reads SQTIHQWPATLVQPVGSPLSLECTVEGTSNPNLYWYRQAAGRGLQLLFYSVGIGQISSEVPQNLSASRPQDRQFILSSKKLLLSDSGFYLCAWRDPLGTGNPLRNEQFFGPGTRLTVL.

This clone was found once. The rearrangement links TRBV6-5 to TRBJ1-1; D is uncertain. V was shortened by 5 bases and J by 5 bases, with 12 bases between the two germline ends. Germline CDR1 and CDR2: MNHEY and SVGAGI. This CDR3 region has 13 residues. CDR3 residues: CASSNARSTEAFF. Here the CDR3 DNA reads TGTGCCAGCAGTAATGCCAGAAGTACTGAAGCTTTCTTT.

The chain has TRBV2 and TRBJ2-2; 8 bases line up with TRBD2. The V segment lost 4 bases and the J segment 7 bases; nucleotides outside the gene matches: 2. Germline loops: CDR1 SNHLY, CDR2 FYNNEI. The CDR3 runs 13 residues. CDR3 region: CASSGLAHGELFF. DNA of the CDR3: TGTGCCAGCAGTGGACTAGCGCACGGGGAGCTGTTTTTT.

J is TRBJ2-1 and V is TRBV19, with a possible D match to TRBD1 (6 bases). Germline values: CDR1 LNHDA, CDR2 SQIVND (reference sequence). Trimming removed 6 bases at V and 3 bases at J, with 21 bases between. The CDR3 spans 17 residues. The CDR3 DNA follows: TGTGCCAGTAGCCAAAGTGTCAGGGGAAGCGGCTACAATGAGCAGTTCTTC. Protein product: CASSQSVRGSGYNEQFF.

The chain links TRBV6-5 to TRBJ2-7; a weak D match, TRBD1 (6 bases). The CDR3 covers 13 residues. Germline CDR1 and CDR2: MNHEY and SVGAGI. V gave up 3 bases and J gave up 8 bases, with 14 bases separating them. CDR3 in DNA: TGTGCCAGCAGTTATTGGGACGGGGACAAGCAGTACTTC. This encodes CASSYWDGDKQYF.

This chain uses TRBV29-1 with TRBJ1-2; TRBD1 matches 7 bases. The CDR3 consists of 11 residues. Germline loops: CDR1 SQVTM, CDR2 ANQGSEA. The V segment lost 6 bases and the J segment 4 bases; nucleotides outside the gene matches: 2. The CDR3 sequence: CSVRTGYGYTF. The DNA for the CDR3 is TGCAGCGTGCGGACAGGCTATGGCTACACCTTC.

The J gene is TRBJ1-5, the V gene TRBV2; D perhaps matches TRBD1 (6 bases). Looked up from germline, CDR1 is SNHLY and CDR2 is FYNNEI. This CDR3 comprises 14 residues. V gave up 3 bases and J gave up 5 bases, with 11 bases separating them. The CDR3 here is CASSDQGPYQPQHF. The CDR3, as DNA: TGTGCCAGCAGTGACCAGGGGCCCTATCAGCCCCAGCATTTT.

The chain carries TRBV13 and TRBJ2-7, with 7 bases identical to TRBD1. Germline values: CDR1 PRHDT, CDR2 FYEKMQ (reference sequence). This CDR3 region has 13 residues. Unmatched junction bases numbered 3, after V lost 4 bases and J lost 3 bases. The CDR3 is CASSSRDSYEQYF. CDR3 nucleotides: TGTGCCAGCAGCTCCCGGGACAGCTACGAGCAGTACTTC.

CDR3 amino acids: CASSRDFPGQPQHF. The CDR3 DNA reads as TGTGCCAGCAGTCGGGACTTTCCCGGTCAGCCCCAGCATTTT. This sequence joins TRBV27 and TRBJ1-5; TRBD1 might be the D (5 bases). The V end lost 5 bases, the J end lost 6 bases, and 14 bases lay between the germline ends. This CDR3 has 14 amino acids. In germline, CDR1 is MNHEY, CDR2 SMNVEV (reference sequence).